Detailed here is one TCR beta chain. The table lists this clonotype with many counts. The antigen this receptor binds is unknown. Base qualities are not recorded, but no much larger clone differs from it by a single base. The time point label for this specimen denotes: more than 35 days after influenza vaccine administration. Trimming at the junction amounts to 4 bases on V and 5 bases on J, and the germline ends lie 11 bases apart. CDR1 and CDR2 (SQVTM, ANQGSEA) derive from the germline V gene. The CDR3 starts with the cysteine, ends with the phenylalanine, and has 12 residues. Only the CDR3 DNA is retained, 36 bases long and in frame from the first base. To prepare the library, RT-PCR was applied. Data came from an Illumina HiSeq 2500. The public reads were quality trimmed at Q25 with fastp and then assembled into clones with MiXCR by TCRdb, keeping productive beta chains. A single entry per CDR3 protein holds the most common genes and DNA from its merged rows. For this sample there are fewer than 700,000 distinct CDR3 sequences; 10% to 15% appear just once. Around 13% of the sample comes from the top ten.

The data originate from a study of response to subunit inactivated influenza vaccine (dated by TCRdb to 2016 to 2019). Regarding the study in general: Deep quantitative T cell receptor repertoire profiling was used in the study to track responses to a trivalent subunit inactivated influenza vaccine.

Overall study outcomes, separate from this receptor: It was suggested by the authors that each seasonal influenza vaccination may recruit only a limited number of new T cells.

The source material was PBMCs from blood, sampled 45 days after vaccination. Recombination joined TRBV29-1 with TRBJ2-5, with a weak D call of TRBD1 (5 bases match). The clonotype comes from a man aged 45-65 years who received an inactivated influenza vaccine. Donor details come from another sample of the same person, matched by shared clones. The CDR3 protein sequence reads: CSVAATVETQYF. The DNA is as follows: TGCAGCGTTGCTGCGACAGTTGAGACCCAGTACTTC.